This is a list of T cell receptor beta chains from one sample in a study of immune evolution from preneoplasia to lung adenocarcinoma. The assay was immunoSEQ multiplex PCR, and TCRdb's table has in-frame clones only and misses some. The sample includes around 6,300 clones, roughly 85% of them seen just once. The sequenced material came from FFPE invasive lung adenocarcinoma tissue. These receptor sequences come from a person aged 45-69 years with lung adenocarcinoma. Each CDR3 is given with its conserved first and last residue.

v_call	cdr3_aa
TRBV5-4	CASSKRDGETQYF
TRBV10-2	CASSESYEQYF
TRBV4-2	CASSQAWGTNEKLFF
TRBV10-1	CASSESGIREQYF
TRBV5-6	CASSLTLGTSGETQYF
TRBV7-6	CASSPRHPPDTQYF
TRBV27	CASKEGGVVNYGYTF
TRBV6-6	CASSYRAKANYGYTF
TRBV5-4	CASSPRTTAGELFF
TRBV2	CASTGTSKNIQYF
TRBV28	CASSAPGVSYEQYF
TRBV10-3	CAISITGGASGYTF
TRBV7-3	CASSLTHPGELFF
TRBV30	CAWTQAGKAGELFF
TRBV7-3	CASSLQENTEAFF
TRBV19	CASGEGGYEQYF
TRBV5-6	CASRRTGLTGELFF
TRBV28	CASSLDGGNTEAFF
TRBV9	CASSPHDRELYGDTQYF
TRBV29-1	CSVLTLGTKAYEQYF
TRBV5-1	CASSLTLGFPNTGELFF
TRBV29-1	CSVVARATASGANVLTF
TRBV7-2	CASSRGLIGGELFF
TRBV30	CAWRSGTEFYEQYF
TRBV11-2	CASSRQGAQYEQYF
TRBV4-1	CASSQLWGDTYEQYF
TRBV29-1	CSVAGHQETQYF
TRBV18	CASSPRRPRTEETQYF
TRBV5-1	CASSLADRGRTDTQYF
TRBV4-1	CASSSTSGSGGEQYF
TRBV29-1	CSVPSGAGGNYEQYF
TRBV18	CASSPAGYENTEAFF
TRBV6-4	CASSATTTNEQFF
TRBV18	CASSPFTSGRIDEQYF
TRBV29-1	CSVAGQGFYEQYF
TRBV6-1	CASSPPVPGANVLTF
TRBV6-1	CASSEMDRTYEQYF
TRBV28	CASTKRRGRQKLNTGELFF
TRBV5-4	CASSLDSAGNTIYF
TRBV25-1	CASSPPGTGGYTF
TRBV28	CASSFSEGDYGYTF
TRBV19	CASSISGTGTDTQYF
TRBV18	CASSTQGVGYNEQFF
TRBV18	CASSPLSENTEAFF
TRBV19	CASSTGLNPSTDTQYF
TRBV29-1	CSHKGTSVDNEQFF
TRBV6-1	CASSEQVSSYNEQFF
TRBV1	CTSSQDGGSPGYEQYF
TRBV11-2	CASSLRGFGYTF
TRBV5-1	CASSLESADAGTEAFF
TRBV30	CAYMDGGRETQYF
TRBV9	CASSVRIAGGQETQYF
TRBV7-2	CASSPGVSYEQYF
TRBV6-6	CASSYGTPDYGELFF
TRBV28	CASSAFSGGSYNEQFF
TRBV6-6	CASSQTSSGANVLTF
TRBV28	CASSLWATGEYEQYF